The 13 T cell receptor beta chains given below trace back to one sample, sequenced in a study of tumor-infiltrating lymphocytes in primary liver carcinoma. TCR beta cDNA was made from approximately 540 ng total RNA with a constant-region primer. Employing slightly modified ARM-PCR, three nested multiplex PCR rounds were run, and these gave rise to the TCR beta libraries. The study ran its first two PCR rounds for approximately 11 cycles each, using TRBV1-TRBV30 forward primers and a C-beta reverse primer. TCRdb reprocessed the multiplex PCR reads via MiXCR and lists one record per CDR3 protein. In the table there are 250,000 to 400,000 distinct CDR3 sequences, roughly 60% of which are singletons. The source of the blood RNA was unsorted whole blood, and germline DNA was extracted as well. Source material: peripheral blood. These TCRs come from a man in his forties with primary liver carcinoma and hepatitis B virus infection.

In its sample, this clonotype was seen a few times. The rearrangement joins TRBV10-3 to TRBJ1-2; 7 positions agree with TRBD1. CDR1 is ENHRY and CDR2 is SYGVKD in the germline V gene. The trim removed 5 bases at V and 2 bases at J, leaving 5 bases unmatched. This CDR3 has 14 residues. CDR3 nucleotide sequence: TGTGCCATCAGTCGGGGACAGAGGAACTATGGCTACACCTTC. Translation: CAISRGQRNYGYTF.

The chain combines TRBV10-3 with TRBJ1-1, with D maybe TRBD1 (6 bases). Germline lookup yields CDR1 ENHRY and CDR2 SYGVKD. The CDR3 covers 15 residues. Trimming pared 9 bases from V and 1 base from J, leaving 18 bases between. The CDR3 sequence: CAISTGGQENTEAFF. CDR3 sequence (DNA): TGTGCCATTTCCACCGGGGGACAAGAGAACACTGAAGCTTTCTTT.

This chain uses TRBV6-2 or TRBV6-3 with TRBJ2-1; 7 bases agree with TRBD2. V shed 6 bases and J 0 bases; nucleotides not matched to a gene: 11. The CDR3 extends over 17 amino acids. Germline-derived CDR1 and CDR2 are MNHEY and SVGEGT. The CDR3 DNA reads as TGTGCCAGCAGCCCGCGGATTGGCGGGAGCTCCTACAATGAGCAGTTCTTC. It yields the protein CASSPRIGGSSYNEQFF.

The sample holds one count of this clonotype. The chain uses TRBV7-7 and TRBJ1-4; no definite D call. CDR3 length: 13 residues. V was shortened by 2 bases and J by 12 bases, with 13 bases between the two germline ends. The germline V gene encodes CDR1 SSHAT and CDR2 FNYEAQ (reference sequence). CDR3 sequence (DNA): TGTGCCAGCAGCTTATCAGCGAATGGGGAACTGTTTTTT. Its protein is CASSLSANGELFF. The variable domain in full, completed from reference TRBV7-7 and TRBJ1-4, reads GAGVSQSPRYKVTKRGQDVTLRCDPISSHATLYWYQQALGQGPEFLTYFNYEAQPDKSGLPSDRFSAERPEGSISTLTIQRTEQRDSAMYRCASSLSANGELFFGSGTQLSVL.

V usage is TRBV6-2 or TRBV6-3 and J usage is TRBJ2-7; TRBD1 is a possible D gene (5 bases). V was pared by 6 bases and J by 13 bases, with 22 bases between. CDR3 length: 13 amino acids. The V gene's germline CDR1 is MNHEY and CDR2 SVGEGT. In nucleotides, the CDR3 is TGTGCCAGCAGCCAGGGCTTCGGCTACGAGCGATACTTC. Amino acids: CASSQGFGYERYF.

Remarks on this clonotype: A much larger clone differs by one base, so this may be a read error. V and J are TRBV10-3 and TRBJ1-2; D is unclear. This CDR3 has 16 residues. V was clipped by 3 bases and J by 7 bases, with 21 bases between them. Germline V lookup: CDR1 ENHRY, CDR2 SYGVKD. The CDR3 coding sequence is TGTGCCATCAGTGACCCCCCCGGCAATCAGATATGTGGCTACACCTTC. This translates into CAISDPPGNQICGYTF.

This clonotype was picked up one time. This sequence may be a read error, since a much larger clone differs from it by one base. The CDR3 DNA reads TGTGCCAGCAGTGAAGCATCAGGGGACAGCTCACGCAGGGAGCTGTTTTTT. The encoded protein is CASSEASGDSSRRELFF. The V and J genes are TRBV6-1 and TRBJ2-2; 7 nucleotides match TRBD1. Germline CDR1 reads MNHNS; CDR2 reads SASEGT. V lost 0 bases to trimming and J lost 9 bases; unmatched junction nucleotides: 13. The CDR3 contains 17 residues.

In regard to this clonotype: An end of the junction differs from the germline gene, which may be a read error. CDR3: CTSSHGEGDYEQYF. The CDR3 region has the DNA TGTACCAGCAGCCATGGAGAAGGGGACTACGAGCAGTACTTC. The genes are TRBV11-3 and TRBJ2-7, with a tentative D call TRBD1 (5 bases). Germline V gives CDR1 SGHNT, CDR2 YENEEA. There are 14 residues in the CDR3.

Note on this clonotype: At one end the junction does not follow the germline gene, possibly because of a read error. The chain uses TRBV4-1 and TRBJ2-1, with D perhaps matching TRBD2 (5 bases). The CDR3 spans 17 residues. CDR1 and CDR2 (germline): MGHRA, YSYEKL. The DNA for the CDR3 is TGCGCCAGCAGCGCCCTGAGGGTAGTCCGCTCCTACAATGAGCAGTCCTTC. It yields the protein CASSALRVVRSYNEQSF.

Comments on this clonotype: Since the CDR3 does not end with the conserved phenylalanine or tryptophan, this likely comes from a read error. This sequence joins TRBV4-2 and TRBJ2-7; tentatively, D is TRBD1 (6 bases). Germline loops: CDR1 LGHNA, CDR2 YNFKEQ. The CDR3 length is 15 residues. The V end was cut by 2 bases, the J end by 4 bases, with 15 bases between. CDR3 region: CASSQFFVQGYEQYL. Written as DNA, the CDR3 is TGTGCCAGCAGCCAATTTTTCGTGCAGGGGTACGAGCAGTACCTC.

This clonotype was recorded once. The rearrangement links TRBV5-1 to TRBJ2-5, with no clear D. CDR3 length equals 14 residues. V was shortened by 0 bases and J by 4 bases, with 10 bases between the two germline ends. CDR1 and CDR2 (germline): SGHRS, YFSETQ. For the CDR3, the DNA is TGCGCCAGCAGCTTGGATCCTCCTCTAGAGACCCAGTACTTC. Protein: CASSLDPPLETQYF.

The chain uses TRBV13 and TRBJ1-2; D is ambiguous. With 9 bases removed from V and 4 bases from J, the gap between germline ends came to 15 bases. This CDR3 is built from 13 residues. Germline V gene sequence: CDR1 PRHDT, CDR2 FYEKMQ (reference sequence). CDR3 sequence: CARSDRHFYGYTF. In DNA, the CDR3 is TGTGCCAGAAGCGACCGGCATTTCTATGGCTACACCTTC.

This clonotype has only a few counts. The V call is TRBV10-3, the J call TRBJ1-2; D not certain. Trimming removed 4 bases from V and 1 base from J, with 10 bases in between. The CDR3 covers 14 residues. Germline V gives CDR1 ENHRY, CDR2 SYGVKD. The CDR3, as DNA: TGTGCCATCAGTGCACAGCCAATTAACTATGGCTACACCTTC. This codes for CAISAQPINYGYTF.